The 26 T cell receptor beta chains reported below all come from one sample, sequenced in a study of cytomegalovirus exposure and HLA in healthy donors. PCR primers comprised 60 Vbeta and 13 Jbeta primers. TCRdb keeps only in-frame clones here, not all; method: immunoSEQ multiplex PCR. The sample shows 150,000 or so clones, about four fifths of them seen only once. Sequenced: PBMCs. Receptors were obtained from a man in his late teens or twenties in good health and CMV-seronegative.

This chain links TRBV5-8 with TRBJ1-2, with 7 bases fitting TRBD1. The CDR3 extends over 14 amino acids. The V segment lost 2 bases and the J segment 5 bases; nucleotides outside the gene matches: 6. In germline, CDR1 is SGHTS, CDR2 YDEGEE. CDR3: CASSLGGGWYGYTF. In DNA, the CDR3 is TGTGCCAGCAGCTTAGGAGGGGGCTGGTATGGCTACACCTTC.

A note on this clone: Additional DNA sequences in this sample encode the identical CDR3. The chain recombines TRBV2 with TRBJ1-1; D unresolved. Germline V gives CDR1 SNHLY, CDR2 FYNNEI. The CDR3 is 13 amino acids. V lost 4 bases, J lost 0 bases, and 6 bases lay in between. This CDR3 reads CASSGQMNTEAFF. CDR3 bases: TGTGCCAGCAGTGGGCAAATGAACACTGAAGCTTTCTTT.

The chain recombines TRBV27 with TRBJ1-6; TRBD1 matches 9 bases. The CDR3 covers 18 residues. Per germline, CDR1 MNHEY and CDR2 SMNVEV (reference sequence). V lost 5 bases and J lost 9; bases outside the gene matches: 17. The DNA for the CDR3 is TGTGCCAGCAGTCCATTAGATGTAACCCGGGACAGGGTTTCACCCCTCCACTTT. Its protein is CASSPLDVTRDRVSPLHF.

V gene TRBV7-6 combines with J gene TRBJ1-3; 7 bases fit TRBD1. Germline V gene data show CDR1 as SGHVS and CDR2 as FNYEAQ. The CDR3 is 20 amino acids. V shed 5 bases and J 1 base; nucleotides not matched to a gene: 20. The CDR3, as DNA: TGTGCCAGCAGCGTAACTCCGGGACAGTTAGGACTGGGGTCTGGAAACACCATATATTTT. Protein: CASSVTPGQLGLGSGNTIYF.

The rearrangement joins TRBV28 to TRBJ1-1, with unresolved D. CDR3 length: 12 amino acids. V was pared by 4 bases and J by 11 bases, with 14 bases between. CDR1 is MDHEN and CDR2 is SYDVKM in the germline V gene. CDR3 in amino acids: CASSSLVVEAFF. The CDR3 DNA reads as TGTGCCAGCAGTTCTCTTGTGGTGGAGGCTTTCTTT.

This chain joins TRBV5-1 and TRBJ2-2; 7 nucleotides agree with TRBD1. This CDR3 has 16 amino acids. CDR1 and CDR2 from the germline V gene are SGHRS and YFSETQ. Unmatched junction bases numbered 10, after V lost 4 bases and J lost 4 bases. The CDR3: CASSPPVQGTTGELFF. CDR3 DNA sequence: TGCGCCAGCAGCCCTCCTGTACAGGGGACCACCGGGGAGCTGTTTTTT.

This clone was seen only once. V and J are TRBV11-2 and TRBJ1-6; no definite D call. V lost 2 bases to trimming and J lost 0 bases, with 8 bases between them. CDR3 length: 16 amino acids. CDR1 SGHAT and CDR2 FQNNGV come from the germline V gene. The CDR3 sequence: CASSLRESSYNSPLHF. In DNA form, the CDR3 reads TGTGCCAGCAGCTTACGAGAGAGCTCCTATAATTCACCCCTCCACTTT.

The genes are TRBV6-4 and TRBJ2-2, with TRBD1 identical over 7 bases. CDR3 length: 15 amino acids. Germline V gene lookup returns CDR1 MRHNA and CDR2 SNTAGT. Trimming removed 5 bases from V and 2 bases from J; junction bases left unmatched: 5. The CDR3 spells CASSTDRANTGELFF. The CDR3, as DNA: TGTGCCAGCAGTACCGACAGGGCCAACACCGGGGAGCTGTTTTTT.

The gene calls are TRBV27 and TRBJ1-1; 8 nucleotides align to TRBD1. With V trimmed by 5 bases and J by 7 bases, 12 bases remained unmatched. The germline gives CDR1 MNHEY, CDR2 SMNVEV (reference sequence). This CDR3 region has 15 residues. The CDR3, as DNA: TGTGCCAGCAGTCTTGCGACAGGGGCCCATCATGAAGCTTTCTTT. Translating it yields CASSLATGAHHEAFF.

V is TRBV7-9 and J is TRBJ2-3; TRBD2 matches 12 bases. Germline V gene data show CDR1 as SEHNR and CDR2 as FQNEAQ (reference sequence). J lost 0 bases, V lost 5 bases, and 3 bases had no gene match. This CDR3 is 16 amino acids long. CDR3 sequence: CASSPGLAGSTDTQYF. The CDR3 nucleotides are TGTGCCAGCAGCCCAGGACTAGCGGGGAGCACAGATACGCAGTATTTT.

The rearrangement uses TRBV30 and TRBJ2-1; D perhaps matches TRBD2 (5 bases). Germline V CDR1 and CDR2: GTSNPN, SVGIG (reference sequence). This CDR3 is 12 amino acids long. V shed 2 bases and J shed 9 bases, with 11 bases lying between them. The CDR3 DNA reads as TGTGCCTGGAGTTTAACTAGTTCTGAGCAGTTCTTC. Translating it yields CAWSLTSSEQFF.

The chain carries TRBV4-3 and TRBJ2-1; 9 bases line up with TRBD1. The CDR3 is 15 residues long. The junction had 2 bases not matched to a gene; V was cut back by 3 bases and J by 2 bases. Germline CDR1 reads LGHNA; CDR2 reads YSLEER. The CDR3 spells CASSQDRGTYNEQFF. The CDR3 coding sequence is TGCGCCAGCAGCCAGGACAGGGGAACCTACAATGAGCAGTTCTTC.

This chain connects TRBV19 to TRBJ1-5; 10 bases map to TRBD1. J lost 3 bases, V lost 3 bases, and 8 bases had no gene match. Germline V gene sequence: CDR1 LNHDA, CDR2 SQIVND (reference sequence). The CDR3 is made up of 17 amino acids. The CDR3 here is CASSIGTGAVFNQPQHF. The CDR3 nucleotides are TGTGCCAGTAGTATCGGGACAGGGGCAGTCTTCAATCAGCCCCAGCATTTT.

V is TRBV2 and J is TRBJ1-1, with D perhaps matching TRBD1 (5 bases). Germline lookup yields CDR1 SNHLY and CDR2 FYNNEI. CDR3 length equals 14 residues. V lost 5 bases and J 3 bases, leaving 13 bases between the germline ends. The CDR3: CASSSDGGDTEAFF. The DNA of the CDR3 is TGTGCCAGCAGTTCGGACGGAGGGGACACTGAAGCTTTCTTT.

Notes on this clone: This specimen includes other DNA sequences encoding the same CDR3. This chain joins TRBV7-6 and TRBJ2-5; D remains unclear. V lost 5 bases, J lost 2 bases, and 3 bases lay in between. The CDR3 sequence is 11 residues long. The germline V gene has CDR1 SGHVS and CDR2 FNYEAQ. CDR3 region: CASSLQETQYF. The CDR3 DNA reads as TGTGCCAGCAGCCTGCAAGAGACCCAGTACTTC. The full variable domain, rest sourced from reference TRBV7-6 and TRBJ2-5, is GAGVSQSPRYKVTKRGQDVALRCDPISGHVSLYWYRQALGQGPEFLTYFNYEAQQDKSGLPNDRFSAERPEGSISTLTIQRTEQRDSAMYRCASSLQETQYFGPGTRLLVL.

The genes are TRBV6-4 and TRBJ1-5; perhaps TRBD1 as D (5 bases). Germline V gene sequence: CDR1 MRHNA, CDR2 SNTAGT. V lost 3 bases and J 6 bases, leaving 15 bases between the germline ends. This CDR3 contains 15 residues. The CDR3 reads CASSEWGGVGQPQHF. In nucleotides, the CDR3 is TGTGCCAGCAGTGAGTGGGGGGGAGTGGGTCAGCCCCAGCATTTT.

The chain combines TRBV29-1 with TRBJ2-1; D call uncertain. CDR1 SQVTM and CDR2 ANQGSEA come from the germline V gene. The germline V and J ends were trimmed by 5 bases and 6 bases, with 8 bases remaining between them. The CDR3 covers 11 residues. The CDR3 coding sequence is TGCAGCGTTTGGTCGGGCAATGAGCAGTTCTTC. Encoded protein: CSVWSGNEQFF.

This rearrangement joins TRBV4-3 to TRBJ2-5; D might be TRBD2 (5 bases). The last part of the DNA fits TRBJ2-7 better; the J call may be wrong. The length of the CDR3 is 15 residues. Germline CDR1 reads LGHNA; CDR2 reads YSLEER. The CDR3 bases are TGCGCCAGCAGCCAAGTGAGTTCGGGATCCTACGAGCAGTACTTC. Translating gives CASSQVSSGSYEQYF.

This rearrangement joins TRBV13 to TRBJ1-1; weak D call: TRBD1 (5 bases). The CDR3 sequence is 17 residues long. Germline V gene data show CDR1 as PRHDT and CDR2 as FYEKMQ (reference sequence). Between the trimmed V and J ends, which lost 2 bases and 5 bases, there was a span of 21 bases. Written as DNA, the CDR3 is TGTGCCAGCAGCTTAAAGTGGAGGGGCCCCCTCGGTACTGAAGCTTTCTTT. Protein sequence: CASSLKWRGPLGTEAFF.

V is TRBV7-8 and J is TRBJ1-2; TRBD1 matches at 7 bases. V lost 5 bases, J lost 4 bases, and 13 bases stayed unmatched. The CDR3 contains 16 residues. CDR1 is SGHVS and CDR2 is FQNEAQ in the germline V gene. CDR3 DNA: TGTGCCAGCAGCCCCCCCGGTAAGGGGGCCGTCTATGGCTACACCTTC. Translated, it gives CASSPPGKGAVYGYTF.

V is TRBV6-1 and J is TRBJ1-5, with D tentatively TRBD1 (6 bases). V lost 5 bases and J lost 6, with 8 bases in between. The CDR3 runs 12 residues. CDR1 MNHNS and CDR2 SASEGT come from the germline V gene. CDR3 nucleotides: TGTGCCAGCAGTAACAGGGTTCAGCCCCAGCATTTT. This gives the protein CASSNRVQPQHF.

This clone was recorded once. Within the sample, other DNA sequences also encode this same CDR3. The chain is built from TRBV2 and TRBJ1-4, with 11 bases lining up with TRBD1. The V gene's germline CDR1 is SNHLY and CDR2 FYNNEI. J was trimmed by 8 bases and V by 9 bases; bases with no gene match: 14. The CDR3 is 16 residues long. CDR3 nucleotides: TGTGCCAGTACGGGACAGGGGGAGGGTTTAGAAGAAAAACTGTTTTTT. The encoded protein is CASTGQGEGLEEKLFF.

The chain carries TRBV2 and TRBJ1-2; TRBD1 is a possible D gene (5 bases). The CDR3 has 13 amino acids. Germline CDR1 reads SNHLY; CDR2 reads FYNNEI. Trimming stripped 7 bases from V and 8 bases from J, with 17 bases between. The CDR3 nucleotides are TGTGCCAGCAACCGGCCAGGGATAAGGGGCTACACCTTC. Translated, it gives CASNRPGIRGYTF.

The chain employs TRBV4-1 and TRBJ2-3; tentative D call: TRBD2 (6 bases). Trimming took off 2 bases at V and 4 bases at J, with 13 bases between the two ends. Per germline, CDR1 MGHRA and CDR2 YSYEKL. This CDR3 contains 15 residues. The DNA of the CDR3 is TGCGCCAGCAGCCAATTACCGACTAGATCAGATACGCAGTATTTT. Translated, it gives CASSQLPTRSDTQYF.

The chain recombines TRBV10-1 with TRBJ2-1, with D perhaps matching TRBD2 (5 bases). CDR3 length: 15 amino acids. Germline V gene lookup returns CDR1 WNHNN and CDR2 SYGVQD (reference sequence). V was trimmed by 0 bases and J by 8 bases, leaving 14 bases between them. In nucleotides, the CDR3 is TGCGCCAGCAGTGAGTCGAAACGGGGTAGGGATGAGCAGTTCTTC. It translates to CASSESKRGRDEQFF.

The chain couples TRBV28 to TRBJ1-2, with unresolved D. Trimming removed 7 bases at V and 6 bases at J, with 18 bases between. Germline CDR1 reads MDHEN; CDR2 reads SYDVKM. There are 14 residues in the CDR3. The CDR3 protein is CASTFIGLPHGYTF. CDR3 sequence (DNA): TGTGCCAGCACCTTTATTGGACTGCCTCATGGCTACACCTTC.